This T cell receptor beta chain was identified in a study of T cells in pancreatic ductal adenocarcinoma. Assay: immunoSEQ multiplex PCR; the TCRdb copy retains only in-frame clones and omits some. The sample carries some 16,000 clones, 90% to 95% recorded once. For this clone: Its antigen remains unknown.

Findings and limits, study-wide: Tumor-versus-blood clonality comparisons may be biased toward lower tumor diversity. The resected cohort was biased toward the minority with early-stage disease. Blood had more productive templates and about 8-fold more unique clonotypes than tumor. No significant tumor-blood clonality difference; means were about 0.12 and 0.073.

No neoadjuvant therapy was given to the selected pancreatic ductal adenocarcinoma patients before their surgery. The CDR3 runs 15 residues. Trimming removed 5 bases at V and 0 bases at J, with 14 bases between. Per germline, CDR1 SEHNR and CDR2 FQNEAQ (reference sequence). The sequence came from a human donor with pancreatic ductal adenocarcinoma. This rearrangement joins TRBV7-9 to TRBJ2-7; D ambiguous. The sequenced sample was PBMCs. CDR3 sequence: CASSELERLSYEQYF. DNA of the CDR3: TGTGCCAGCAGCGAATTGGAGCGTCTCTCCTACGAGCAGTACTTC.